These T cell receptor beta chains were read from a single sample in a study of T cell changes during pregnancy in multiple sclerosis. Here immunoSEQ multiplex PCR was the method, and the copy in TCRdb shows in-frame clones only, minus some. The table includes 57,000 or so clones, about 90% detected once. The specimen was peripheral blood, collected in the third trimester of pregnancy. These receptors were collected from a female donor in good health, enrolled as a control in a pregnancy study. Both conserved end residues are trimmed from each CDR3. Each record gives: J gene, CDR3 length, V gene, CDR3 protein.

J: TRBJ2-1; length: 13; V: TRBV6-5; CDR3: ASRVVGGSYNEQF
J: TRBJ2-1; length: 12; V: TRBV11-2; CDR3: ASSLRSGGDPGF
J: TRBJ2-3; length: 12; V: TRBV6-1; CDR3: ASSRDRGSDTQY
J: TRBJ1-1; length: 10; V: TRBV9; CDR3: ASSVIQGKPF
J: TRBJ2-2; length: 17; V: TRBV4-1; CDR3: ASSQEKLAGGRAGGELF
J: TRBJ1-3; length: 13; V: TRBV21-1; CDR3: AARQAATSGNTIY
J: TRBJ2-5; length: 13; V: TRBV6-1; CDR3: ASSEWAGEGEAQY
J: TRBJ1-1; length: 12; V: TRBV18; CDR3: ASSPAKGVTEAF
J: TRBJ1-2; length: 13; V: TRBV7-8; CDR3: ASSLAEGQLYGYT
J: TRBJ2-1; length: 14; V: TRBV11-2; CDR3: ASSLGEGATYLEQF
J: TRBJ1-1; length: 12; V: TRBV6-6; CDR3: ASLSRSMNTEAF
J: TRBJ1-2; length: 10; V: TRBV10-1; CDR3: ASSDSNYGYT
J: TRBJ1-6; length: 14; V: TRBV25-1; CDR3: ASSESDRGHNSPLH
J: TRBJ2-1; length: 12; V: TRBV18; CDR3: ASSLPYGMYEQF
J: TRBJ2-5; length: 10; V: TRBV6-1; CDR3: ASRQGWETQY
J: TRBJ2-3; length: 10; V: TRBV9; CDR3: ASGRGTDTQY
J: TRBJ2-4; length: 13; V: TRBV5-4; CDR3: ASSLTGEAKNIQY
J: TRBJ2-7; length: 12; V: TRBV11-2; CDR3: ASSLGQGAYEQY